These 29 T cell receptor beta chains were sequenced from one sample in a study of blood T cell repertoires in COVID-19. Sequencing used immunoSEQ multiplex PCR; TCRdb keeps in-frame clones, though not all of them. This sample yields 65,000 or so clones, of which approximately 78% are seen a single time; 15% belongs to the top ten. The sample comprised peripheral blood. Receptors were obtained from an elderly man with acute or convalescent COVID-19.

This rearrangement joins TRBV19 to TRBJ1-1; tentatively, D is TRBD1 (5 bases). The CDR3 length is 12 residues. CDR1 and CDR2 from the germline V gene are LNHDA and SQIVND (reference sequence). The V end was cut by 6 bases, the J end by 13 bases, with 18 bases between. The CDR3 DNA sequence: TGTGCCAGTAGCGACAGTGCTCTGAAGCATTTCTTT. Its translation: CASSDSALKHFF.

V is TRBV24-1 and J is TRBJ1-5; 7 nucleotides agree with TRBD1. Germline CDR1 KGHDR, CDR2 SFDVKD. V lost 3 bases, J lost 0 bases, and 4 bases stayed unmatched. The CDR3 has 16 amino acids. The CDR3 sequence: CATSDGRTGSNQPQHF. Written as DNA, the CDR3 is TGTGCCACCAGTGATGGGCGGACAGGTAGCAATCAGCCCCAGCATTTT.

The genes are TRBV7-2 and TRBJ2-5, with D perhaps TRBD2 (6 bases). Germline CDR1 is SGHTA and CDR2 is FQGNSA. This CDR3 comprises 14 residues. V gave up 3 bases and J gave up 5 bases, with 13 bases separating them. The CDR3 is CASSFGAAGETQYF. CDR3 nucleotide sequence: TGTGCCAGCAGCTTCGGGGCGGCGGGGGAGACCCAGTACTTC.

A remark on this clone: Additional DNA sequences in this sample encode the identical CDR3. The chain employs TRBV10-3 and TRBJ1-2; D possibly corresponds to TRBD1 (5 bases). Per germline, CDR1 ENHRY and CDR2 SYGVKD. The V gene lost 0 bases and the J gene lost 5 bases, with 7 bases spanning the gap. The CDR3 totals 13 residues. CDR3 DNA sequence: TGTGCCATCAGTGAGTCACAGGATTATGGCTACACCTTC. Its translation: CAISESQDYGYTF.

The genes are TRBV19 and TRBJ1-5; 7 positions agree with TRBD1. Germline CDR1 LNHDA, CDR2 SQIVND (reference sequence). With 6 bases clipped from V and 1 base from J, the junction kept 3 bases outside the gene matches. There are 14 residues in the CDR3. The chain's CDR3 is CASSIQGSNQPQHF. The CDR3 DNA reads TGTGCCAGTAGCATACAGGGGAGCAATCAGCCCCAGCATTTT.

The CDR3 coding sequence is TGTGCCAGCAGCCAAGTTACTAGCACAGATACGCAGTATTTT. This translates into CASSQVTSTDTQYF. The rearrangement joins TRBV14 to TRBJ2-3; D not certain. The germline V gene has CDR1 SGHDN and CDR2 FVKESK. This CDR3 is built from 14 residues. The V end was cut by 1 base, the J end by 0 bases, with 5 bases between. The full variable domain, in which reference TRBV14 and TRBJ2-3 provide the parts outside the CDR3, is EAGVTQFPSHSVIEKGQTVTLRCDPISGHDNLYWYRRVMGKEIKFLLHFVKESKQDESGMPNNRFLAERTGGTYSTLKVQPAELEDSGVYFCASSQVTSTDTQYFGPGTRLTVL.

This chain links TRBV27 with TRBJ2-1; TRBD1 matches at 7 bases. Germline CDR1 and CDR2: MNHEY and SMNVEV (reference sequence). The CDR3 contains 17 residues. V lost 9 bases to trimming and J lost 0 bases; unmatched junction nucleotides: 14. CDR3 amino acids: CASGWDSSTSSYNEQFF. The CDR3 DNA reads as TGTGCCAGTGGCTGGGACAGCAGTACTAGCTCCTACAATGAGCAGTTCTTC.

The CDR3 nucleotides read TGCAGTGCTTTATTGGGGCACGAGCAGTACTTC. Its protein product is CSALLGHEQYF. V usage is TRBV20-1 and J usage is TRBJ2-7; weak D call: TRBD1 (5 bases). The CDR3 has 11 amino acids. V dropped 5 bases and J dropped 5 bases, with 10 bases sitting between them. CDR1 and CDR2 (germline): DFQATT, SNEGSKA (reference sequence).

V is TRBV5-8 and J is TRBJ2-1; possible D gene TRBD2, 6 bases. The CDR3 contains 15 residues. Germline V gene lookup returns CDR1 SGHTS and CDR2 YDEGEE. The V end lost 6 bases, the J end lost 0 bases, and 13 bases lay between the germline ends. The CDR3 sequence: CASIGGRSSYNEQFF. CDR3 in DNA: TGTGCCAGCATCGGGGGTCGCAGCTCCTACAATGAGCAGTTCTTC.

The V call is TRBV4-2, the J call TRBJ2-1, with 10 nucleotides matching TRBD2. Germline V CDR1 and CDR2: LGHNA, YNFKEQ. Unmatched junction bases numbered 2, after V lost 3 bases and J lost 0 bases. There are 16 residues in the CDR3. The CDR3 is CASSHIAGGSYNEQFF. CDR3 bases: TGTGCCAGCAGCCATATAGCGGGGGGCTCCTACAATGAGCAGTTCTTC.

This clone has just a few counts. The chain recombines TRBV4-1 with TRBJ1-4; no clear D. Germline V gene data show CDR1 as MGHRA and CDR2 as YSYEKL. V lost 5 bases and J lost 0, with 22 bases in between. CDR3 length equals 19 residues. The CDR3 here is CASSFREGVGRATNEKLFF. The CDR3 DNA reads TGCGCCAGCAGCTTTCGTGAGGGCGTCGGAAGGGCAACTAATGAAAAACTGTTTTTT.

This clone was recorded once. The chain's CDR3 is CASRGQGLYGYTF. CDR3 coding DNA: TGTGCCAGCAGAGGACAGGGCTTATATGGCTACACCTTC. The gene calls are TRBV6-5 and TRBJ1-2; TRBD1 matches at 8 bases. Trimming took 6 bases from V and 5 from J; bases not matched to a gene: 5. The CDR3 runs to 13 residues. Germline CDR1 is MNHEY and CDR2 is SVGAGI.

CDR3 sequence (DNA): TGCAGTGCTAGTGAACAGATGAGTCAGCCCCAGCATTTT. The encoded protein is CSASEQMSQPQHF. The V and J genes are TRBV20-1 and TRBJ1-5; no clear D. CDR1 DFQATT and CDR2 SNEGSKA come from the germline V gene (reference sequence). The CDR3 is 13 residues long. Trimming took 3 bases from V and 6 from J, leaving 12 bases between them.

This clone showed up just once. The V call is TRBV6-5, the J call TRBJ1-2, with D hard to call. Germline V gene lookup returns CDR1 MNHEY and CDR2 SVGAGI. The germline V and J ends were trimmed by 0 bases and 5 bases, with 13 bases remaining between them. CDR3 length: 15 amino acids. The CDR3 sequence is CASSYSRGVAYGYTF. CDR3 coding DNA: TGTGCCAGCAGTTACTCGCGGGGTGTTGCGTATGGCTACACCTTC.

The gene calls are TRBV10-3 and TRBJ2-1; 9 nucleotides agree with TRBD2. Germline V gives CDR1 ENHRY, CDR2 SYGVKD. Trimming cost V 5 bases and J 9 bases; bases outside gene matches: 11. The length of the CDR3 is 15 residues. The CDR3 coding sequence is TGTGCCATCAGTCAGCGGGGGGCACCCAGCGGTGAGCAGTTCTTC. It yields the protein CAISQRGAPSGEQFF.

The V and J genes are TRBV2 and TRBJ1-1; TRBD1 agrees at 9 bases. The CDR3 extends over 14 amino acids. Trimming cost V 7 bases and J 3 bases; bases outside gene matches: 6. Per the germline V gene, CDR1 is SNHLY and CDR2 is FYNNEI. The CDR3 protein is CASNDGTGYTEAFF. The CDR3, as DNA: TGTGCCAGCAACGACGGGACAGGGTACACTGAAGCTTTCTTT.

This chain links TRBV18 with TRBJ1-2; tentative D call: TRBD1 (6 bases). The V and J ends lost 6 bases and 7 bases respectively, with 24 bases between them. CDR1 is KGHSH, CDR2 LQKENI, per germline. The CDR3 is 16 amino acids. As DNA, the CDR3 is TGTGCCAGCTCCCCTTCATCAGGGGTGACAAGTGGTGGCTACACCTTC. Its protein product is CASSPSSGVTSGGYTF.

This chain connects TRBV25-1 to TRBJ2-1; 7 bases fit TRBD2. The CDR3 consists of 16 residues. Germline CDR1 reads MGHDK; CDR2 reads SYGVNS. The J segment lost 4 bases and the V segment lost 7 bases, leaving 13 bases of the junction unmatched. This CDR3 reads CASNPEGVAGYNEQFF. CDR3 sequence (DNA): TGTGCCAGCAACCCCGAGGGAGTAGCGGGTTACAATGAGCAGTTCTTC.

The J gene is TRBJ2-1, the V gene TRBV30; 8 nucleotides agree with TRBD2. CDR1 is GTSNPN and CDR2 is SVGIG in the germline V gene (reference sequence). The CDR3 runs 15 residues. The junction had 11 bases not matched to a gene; V was cut back by 5 bases and J by 5 bases. The CDR3 bases are TGTGCCTGGGTTTCCGGGGGGGCCCCAAACAATGAGCAGTTCTTC. As protein: CAWVSGGAPNNEQFF.

The rearrangement joins TRBV7-2 to TRBJ1-4, with D perhaps matching TRBD1 (6 bases). In germline, CDR1 is SGHTA, CDR2 FQGNSA. This CDR3 is built from 17 residues. The germline V and J ends were trimmed by 0 bases and 4 bases, with 15 bases remaining between them. CDR3 sequence reads: CASSLAPLQGSNEKLFF. CDR3 in DNA: TGTGCCAGCAGCTTAGCACCTCTACAGGGAAGTAATGAAAAACTGTTTTTT.

The gene calls are TRBV11-2 and TRBJ1-4; 8 nucleotides agree with TRBD1. The CDR3 totals 15 residues. Trimming removed 3 bases from V and 5 bases from J; junction bases left unmatched: 5. The germline CDR1 and CDR2 sequences are SGHAT and FQNNGV. The CDR3 DNA sequence: TGTGCCAGCAGCTTCTCCAGGGGGCCAAATGAAAAACTGTTTTTT. This encodes CASSFSRGPNEKLFF.

This chain uses TRBV5-5 with TRBJ1-2; D remains ambiguous. CDR1 and CDR2 (germline): SGHKS, YYEKEE (reference sequence). The CDR3 is 13 amino acids. Trimming pared 2 bases from V and 4 bases from J, leaving 9 bases between. CDR3 sequence reads: CASSFGEGYGYTF. CDR3 coding DNA: TGTGCCAGCAGCTTCGGGGAGGGCTATGGCTACACCTTC. Using reference TRBV5-5 and TRBJ1-2 for the parts outside the CDR3, the full variable domain is DAGVTQSPTHLIKTRGQQVTLRCSPISGHKSVSWYQQVLGQGPQFIFQYYEKEERGRGNFPDRFSARQFPNYSSELNVNALLLGDSALYLCASSFGEGYGYTFGSGTRLTVV.

J is TRBJ2-7 and V is TRBV7-6; a possible D gene is TRBD2 (6 bases). Between the trimmed V and J ends, which lost 5 bases and 3 bases, there was a span of 17 bases. CDR3 length: 15 amino acids. CDR1 is SGHVS and CDR2 is FNYEAQ in the germline V gene. For the CDR3, the DNA is TGTGCCAGCAGCGGCTACAGGAGGGGAAACTACGAGCAGTACTTC. Encoded protein: CASSGYRRGNYEQYF.

The rearrangement links TRBV3-1 (or the pseudogene TRBV3-2) to TRBJ2-5; perhaps TRBD2 as D (6 bases). The ends were cut back, 4 bases at V and 2 bases at J, with 14 bases in the middle. The CDR3 has 15 residues. Germline V lookup: CDR1 LGHDT, CDR2 YNNKEL (reference sequence). For the CDR3, the DNA is TGTGCCAGCAGCCCCCAACCGGCGGGACAAGAGACCCAGTACTTC. It codes for CASSPQPAGQETQYF.

This clone was detected a few times. The chain employs TRBV7-3 and TRBJ2-1, with 10 bases aligning to TRBD1. The CDR3 totals 14 residues. The J segment lost 8 bases and the V segment lost 5 bases, leaving 6 bases of the junction unmatched. CDR1 is SGHTA, CDR2 FQGTGA, per germline. DNA of the CDR3: TGTGCCAGCAGCCCGGGACAGGGGTTCGATGAGCAGTTCTTC. Translation: CASSPGQGFDEQFF.

This chain connects TRBV7-9 to TRBJ2-1, with TRBD1 matching 10 bases. Trimming cost V 3 bases and J 6 bases; bases outside gene matches: 5. Germline-derived CDR1 and CDR2 are SEHNR and FQNEAQ (reference sequence). The CDR3 runs 15 residues. The CDR3 loop is CASSFFGQGVNEQFF. The CDR3, as DNA: TGTGCCAGCAGCTTTTTTGGACAGGGGGTCAATGAGCAGTTCTTC. Supplemented by reference TRBV7-9 and TRBJ2-1, the full variable domain reads DTGVSQNPRHKITKRGQNVTFRCDPISEHNRLYWYRQTLGQGPEFLTYFQNEAQLEKSRLLSDRFSAERPKGSFSTLEIQRTEQGDSAMYLCASSFFGQGVNEQFFGPGTRLTVL.

The chain links TRBV7-2 to TRBJ1-5; no clear D gene. Germline V CDR1 and CDR2: SGHTA, FQGNSA. V lost 5 bases and J 2 bases, leaving 10 bases between the germline ends. The CDR3 covers 14 residues. The CDR3 DNA sequence: TGTGCCAGCAGCCCAGAATCTCGCAATCAGCCCCAGCATTTT. Encoded protein: CASSPESRNQPQHF.

The sample holds one count of this clone. The chain combines TRBV5-4 with TRBJ2-5; 10 nucleotides agree with TRBD2. The CDR3 totals 16 residues. Germline-derived CDR1 and CDR2 are SGHNT and YYREEE (reference sequence). J was trimmed by 5 bases and V by 4 bases; bases with no gene match: 11. The CDR3 DNA sequence: TGTGCCAGCAGCAGAAGAGCGGGGGGGCCGCCGGAGACCCAGTACTTC. Amino acid sequence: CASSRRAGGPPETQYF.

The V gene is TRBV7-3, the J gene TRBJ2-2; 8 bases align to TRBD2. The CDR3 sequence is 15 residues long. Germline V gives CDR1 SGHTA, CDR2 FQGTGA. After removal of 1 base from V and 3 bases from J, the junction contained 1 base not matched to a gene. CDR3 loop: CASSLNGGDTGELFF. For the CDR3, the DNA is TGTGCCAGCAGCTTAAACGGGGGGGACACCGGGGAGCTGTTTTTT.